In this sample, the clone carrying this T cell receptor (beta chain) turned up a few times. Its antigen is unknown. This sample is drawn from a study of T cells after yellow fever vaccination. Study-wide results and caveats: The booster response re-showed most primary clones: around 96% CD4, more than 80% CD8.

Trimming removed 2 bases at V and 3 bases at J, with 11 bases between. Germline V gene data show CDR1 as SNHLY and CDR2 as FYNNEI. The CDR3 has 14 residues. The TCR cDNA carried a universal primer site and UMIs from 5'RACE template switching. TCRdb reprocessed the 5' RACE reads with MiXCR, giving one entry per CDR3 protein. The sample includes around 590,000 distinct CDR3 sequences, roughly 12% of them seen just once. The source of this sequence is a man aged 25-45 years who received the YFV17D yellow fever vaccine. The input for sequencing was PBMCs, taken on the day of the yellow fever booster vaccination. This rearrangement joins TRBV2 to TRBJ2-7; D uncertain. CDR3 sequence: CASSERAASYEQYF. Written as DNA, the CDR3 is TGTGCCAGCAGTGAAAGGGCGGCTAGCTACGAGCAGTACTTC.